The entry below gives a single TCR beta chain sequence along with its context. What it recognizes is unknown. The data were obtained in a study of identical twins. The cDNA had a unique molecular identifier and a template-switch universal primer site. Using its own MiXCR run on the 5' RACE reads, TCRdb lists one record per CDR3 protein. The sample has a few hundred thousand distinct CDR3 sequences, about 12% seen once. Whole-study results and caveats: Twin pairs' shared out-of-frame alpha sequences were enriched in low generation probability. Cross-sectional statistics underpinned the conclusions; the same donors were not followed.

After removal of 6 bases from V and 5 bases from J, the junction contained 7 bases not matched to a gene. This CDR3 region has 15 residues. Germline V gives CDR1 ENHRY, CDR2 SYGVKD. The data were also submitted as part of a second study, on yellow fever vaccine responses in identical twins.

Sequencing used memory (CD45RO+) T cells sorted from blood. This clonotype was obtained from a woman aged 18-29 years in good health. The chain carries TRBV10-3 and TRBJ2-1; TRBD2 aligns across 10 bases. In DNA form, the CDR3 reads TGTGCCATCAGGGATCTAGCGGGGGCCAACAATGAGCAGTTCTTC. Protein product: CAIRDLAGANNEQFF.